The 22 T cell receptor beta chains given below trace back to one sample, sequenced in a study of blood T cells in healthy people across ages. For the second PCR, which ran for about 6 to 11 cycles, a sample-barcoded 5' primer and a J-beta primer mix were used. TCRdb re-analysed the 5' RACE reads in MiXCR, keeping a single row per CDR3 protein. The sample has around 970,000 distinct CDR3 sequences; roughly 51% are singletons. Sample: blood. The receptors derive from a woman aged 55-70 years in good health.

This clonotype was detected only once. DNA of the CDR3: TGCAGCGTTGGGGGAGGACAGGGGGTCGATGAGCAGTACTTC. This sequence encodes CSVGGGQGVDEQYF. The genes are TRBV29-1 and TRBJ2-5, with TRBD1 identical over 10 bases. This CDR3 has 14 residues. The germline V gene encodes CDR1 SQVTM and CDR2 ANQGSEA. J was trimmed by 11 bases and V by 4 bases; bases with no gene match: 13. Full variable domain (missing parts from reference TRBV29-1 and TRBJ2-5): SAVISQKPSRDICQRGTSLTIQCQVDSQVTMMFWYRQQPGQSLTLIATANQGSEATYESGFVIDKFPISRPNLTFSTLTVSNMSPEDSSIYLCSVGGGQGVDEQYFGPGTRLLVL.

The V call is TRBV7-2, the J call TRBJ1-2, with TRBD1 matching 10 bases. Germline assignment: CDR1 SGHTA and CDR2 FQGNSA. J was trimmed by 5 bases and V by 0 bases; bases with no gene match: 6. The CDR3 is 16 amino acids. CDR3 nucleotides: TGTGCCAGCAGCTTAGCTACGGACAGGGGGAATTATGGCTACACCTTC. The encoded protein is CASSLATDRGNYGYTF.

This clonotype was seen just once. Relative to the germline gene, one junction end is altered; a read error may explain this. This chain joins TRBV3-1 and TRBJ2-4; D is unclear. The DNA end favors TRBJ2-7, so the J call may be wrong. CDR1 and CDR2 from the germline V gene are LGHDT and YNNKEL (reference sequence). CDR3 length: 14 amino acids. CDR3 sequence: CAGSQPFGAYEQYF. The CDR3 nucleotides read TGTGCCGGCAGCCAGCCCTTCGGAGCCTACGAGCAGTACTTC.

This chain's CDR3 is CASSGRGTGPKGETQYF. CDR3 nucleotide sequence: TGTGCCAGCAGTGGGAGGGGGACAGGGCCAAAGGGAGAGACCCAGTACTTC. This chain links TRBV6-1 with TRBJ2-5; 9 nucleotides match TRBD1. The V segment lost 4 bases and the J segment 4 bases; nucleotides outside the gene matches: 13. The CDR3 has 17 residues. Germline V gene data show CDR1 as MNHNS and CDR2 as SASEGT.

The table lists this clonotype with a count of one. The chain is built from TRBV7-2 and TRBJ1-2, with TRBD1 as a possible D gene (5 bases). Germline-derived CDR1 and CDR2 are SGHTA and FQGNSA. CDR3 size: 13 residues. Trimming took off 7 bases at V and 5 bases at J, with 14 bases between the two ends. CDR3 loop: CASTVGPLYGYTF. In DNA, the CDR3 is TGTGCCAGCACTGTGGGGCCGTTATATGGCTACACCTTC.

This rearrangement joins TRBV27 to TRBJ2-3; 11 bases fit TRBD1. The V and J ends lost 5 bases and 9 bases, in that order; junction bases with no gene match: 7. From germline, CDR1 is MNHEY and CDR2 SMNVEV (reference sequence). The CDR3 loop spans 14 amino acids. CDR3 loop: CASSTRTGGGTQYF. The CDR3 DNA is TGTGCCAGCAGTACAAGGACAGGGGGCGGAACGCAGTATTTT.

CDR3 nucleotide sequence: TGTGCCAGCAGCTCCGGGGGTCTTGATGGCTACACCTTC. Its translation is CASSSGGLDGYTF. This rearrangement joins TRBV5-5 to TRBJ1-2; perhaps TRBD1 as D (5 bases). CDR1 and CDR2 (germline): SGHKS, YYEKEE (reference sequence). The V and J ends lost 3 bases and 6 bases respectively, with 12 bases between them. This CDR3 has 13 residues.

J is TRBJ2-7 and V is TRBV5-1; no firm D call. Trimming removed 4 bases from V and 1 base from J, with 12 bases in between. Germline-derived CDR1 and CDR2 are SGHRS and YFSETQ. CDR3 size: 14 residues. The CDR3 reads CASSKRTESYEQYF. The CDR3 nucleotides are TGCGCCAGCAGCAAGAGGACGGAATCCTACGAGCAGTACTTC.

The chain carries TRBV4-1 and TRBJ2-7; TRBD1 matches 8 bases. V was pared by 1 base and J by 0 bases, with 5 bases of the junction left unmatched. The CDR3 length is 16 residues. Germline CDR1 reads MGHRA; CDR2 reads YSYEKL. The CDR3 nucleotides read TGCGCCAGCAGCCAAGGGGACAGGATTAGCTCCTACGAGCAGTACTTC. Translation: CASSQGDRISSYEQYF.

The rearrangement uses TRBV7-9 and TRBJ2-3, with D perhaps TRBD2 (6 bases). The CDR3 loop spans 15 amino acids. The V gene's germline CDR1 is SEHNR and CDR2 FQNEAQ (reference sequence). V shed 1 base and J shed 3 bases, with 11 bases lying between them. CDR3 region: CASSLGPSATDTQYF. CDR3 in DNA: TGTGCCAGCAGCTTAGGTCCTAGCGCTACAGATACGCAGTATTTT.

V and J are TRBV7-2 and TRBJ2-3; 8 positions agree with TRBD2. V gave up 1 base and J gave up 4 bases; unmatched junction bases: 7. The CDR3 consists of 16 residues. In germline, CDR1 is SGHTA, CDR2 FQGNSA. The CDR3 loop reads CASSLDPAGVADTQYF. The CDR3 bases are TGTGCCAGCAGCTTAGACCCAGCGGGAGTGGCAGATACGCAGTATTTT.

This clonotype has only a few counts. This chain joins TRBV5-1 and TRBJ2-1, with 9 bases lining up with TRBD2. V shed 2 bases and J 0 bases; nucleotides not matched to a gene: 3. This CDR3 comprises 16 residues. Germline CDR1 SGHRS, CDR2 YFSETQ. CDR3 nucleotide sequence: TGCGCCAGCAGCTTCTATAGCGGGAGCTCCTACAATGAGCAGTTCTTC. Translation: CASSFYSGSSYNEQFF.

The chain links TRBV19 to TRBJ1-1, with D possibly matching TRBD1 (6 bases). The CDR3 spans 15 residues. Per germline, CDR1 LNHDA and CDR2 SQIVND (reference sequence). Trimming cost V 5 bases and J 1 base, with 14 bases left between them. CDR3 region: CASSRPGGPNTEAFF. DNA for the CDR3: TGTGCCAGTAGTCGGCCGGGGGGGCCGAACACTGAAGCTTTCTTT.

This clonotype has a single count. One end of the junction does not line up with germline, which may come from a read error. The chain combines TRBV4-1 with TRBJ2-2; TRBD2 aligns across 7 bases. Germline V gives CDR1 MGHRA, CDR2 YSYEKL. The CDR3 totals 15 residues. Here the CDR3 reads CASSQAGWGNGELFF. CDR3 in DNA: TGCGCCAGTAGCCAAGCGGGGTGGGGGAACGGGGAGCTGTTTTTT.

The chain joins TRBV7-8 to TRBJ1-2, with D possibly matching TRBD1 (5 bases). Deletions cut 4 bases from V and 7 bases from J, with 13 bases between. The CDR3 contains 13 residues. Germline CDR1 reads SGHVS; CDR2 reads FQNEAQ. The CDR3 spells CASSSMLGVGYTF. In nucleotides, the CDR3 is TGTGCCAGCAGCTCTATGCTGGGGGTTGGCTACACCTTC.

This clonotype showed up just a few times. This chain joins TRBV6-2 or TRBV6-3 and TRBJ2-7; unclear D gene. Germline assignment: CDR1 MNHEY and CDR2 SVGEGT. Deletions cut 7 bases from V and 1 base from J, with 17 bases between. The CDR3 spans 15 residues. CDR3 nucleotide sequence: TGTGCCAGCACTACGGGTCTTAGAAAGTCCTACGAGCAGTACTTC. Amino acid sequence: CASTTGLRKSYEQYF.

This chain uses TRBV3-1 with TRBJ2-3, with 7 bases that match TRBD2. The V gene's germline CDR1 is LGHDT and CDR2 YNNKEL (reference sequence). CDR3 length equals 15 residues. V lost 0 bases and J lost 2; bases outside the gene matches: 2. CDR3 amino acids: CASSQEAGDTDTQYF. The CDR3 coding sequence is TGTGCCAGCAGCCAAGAGGCGGGGGACACAGATACGCAGTATTTT.

The gene calls are TRBV4-3 and TRBJ2-5, with D perhaps given as TRBD1 or TRBD2 (6 bases each). The ends were cut back, 1 base at V and 5 bases at J, with 14 bases in the middle. Germline V gene data show CDR1 as LGHNA and CDR2 as YSLEER. The CDR3 consists of 15 residues. This CDR3 is CASSQGTQGGETQYF. The DNA of the CDR3 is TGCGCCAGCAGCCAAGGGACCCAAGGGGGGGAGACCCAGTACTTC.

The chain has TRBV20-1 and TRBJ2-2; TRBD1 matches at 8 bases. Germline values: CDR1 DFQATT, CDR2 SNEGSKA (reference sequence). V trimming: 3 bases; J trimming: 7 bases; junction bases outside the gene matches: 10. This CDR3 has 15 amino acids. This chain's CDR3 is CSASTPTGAGGELFF. The CDR3 nucleotides read TGCAGTGCTAGCACTCCGACAGGGGCAGGCGGGGAGCTGTTTTTT.

CDR3 sequence reads: CASSVRGTSGTDTQYF. CDR3 DNA: TGTGCCAGCAGCGTGCGTGGCACCTCTGGGACAGATACGCAGTATTTT. V usage is TRBV11-2 and J usage is TRBJ2-3; D gene uncertain. The CDR3 has 16 residues. CDR1 and CDR2 from the germline V gene are SGHAT and FQNNGV. V was clipped by 5 bases and J by 3 bases, with 18 bases between them.

The CDR3 spells CSAQKGQGFKNIQYF. CDR3 sequence (DNA): TGCAGTGCGCAGAAAGGACAGGGGTTTAAAAACATTCAGTACTTC. J is TRBJ2-7 and V is TRBV20-1; TRBD1 aligns across 9 bases. Judging by the DNA end, TRBJ2-4 fits better; the J call may be wrong. CDR1 DFQATT and CDR2 SNEGSKA come from the germline V gene (reference sequence). The CDR3 is made up of 15 amino acids.

The rearrangement links TRBV20-1 to TRBJ2-1; D is perhaps TRBD1 (6 bases). This CDR3 is 12 amino acids long. Germline V gene data show CDR1 as DFQATT and CDR2 as SNEGSKA (reference sequence). Deletions cut 4 bases from V and 10 bases from J, with 14 bases between. The CDR3 loop is CSATRRGKEQFF. The CDR3 DNA reads as TGCAGTGCTACCCGCAGGGGAAAGGAGCAGTTCTTC.